The clone carrying this TCR beta chain came up many times. The antigen is undetermined. J was trimmed by 6 bases and V by 1 base; bases with no gene match: 5. Germline CDR1 reads SGHTA; CDR2 reads FQGNSA. The CDR3 spans 15 residues. MiXCR, applied by TCRdb to the PCR reads, yields one record per CDR3 protein. The table shows about 320,000 distinct CDR3 sequences, with over 20% occurring only once. The sample is drawn from a study of molecular identifiers for immune sequencing clone quantification. General study points: Over 97% of CMV-specific effector molecules, but under 1% of naive ones, were in clones above 20 copies.

The chain recombines TRBV7-2 with TRBJ1-5; 8 positions agree with TRBD1. This TCR was recovered from a human donor in good health. Some libraries in this study had Jurkat cell RNA spiked in. The sequencing input was naive CD8+ T cells from blood, with Jurkat cell RNA spiked in. As for subset: FACS-sorted CD8+CD4-CCR7+CD45RA+ naive T cells. CDR3 loop: CASSLDQGQGQPQHF. The CDR3 DNA sequence: TGTGCCAGCAGCTTAGACCAAGGACAGGGTCAGCCCCAGCATTTT.